The present TCR beta chain was sequenced within a study of blood T cell repertoires in COVID-19. Overall study: The study drew acute and convalescent COVID-19 samples from the United States, Italy and Spain. T cells, B-cell-depleted T cells, or PBMCs supplied cDNA or gDNA.

Germline CDR1 LGHDT, CDR2 YNNKEL (reference sequence). The CDR3 loop spans 14 amino acids. V dropped 1 base and J dropped 8; count of bases not matched to a gene: 2. Original analysis: By means of reference gene primer amplification, nucleated cell counts were estimated. The data were produced by immunoSEQ multiplex PCR, yet TCRdb's version contains in-frame clones alone and is incomplete. That table is the source of V, J and clone size, and D and trimming were worked out from the DNA. The repertoire includes 200,000 to 250,000 clones, roughly four fifths of them detected once, and approximately 12% sits in the top ten.

The sequence came from a woman aged 40 to 50 with acute or convalescent COVID-19. This chain links TRBV3-1 (or the pseudogene TRBV3-2) with TRBJ2-7, with 13 positions matching TRBD2. Sequenced input: peripheral blood. The CDR3: CASSQAGTSGKQYF. CDR3 sequence (DNA): TGTGCCAGCAGCCAAGCCGGGACTAGCGGGAAGCAGTACTTC.